The 6 T cell receptor beta chains given below trace back to one sample, sequenced in a study of T cells in localized non-small cell lung cancer. Only in-frame clones appear in the TCRdb table, and some are missing; sequencing was by immunoSEQ multiplex PCR. Altogether approximately 30,000 clones are present, roughly 93% being singletons, with the ten largest covering 7.9%. The sequences come from peripheral blood, collected before any cancer treatment. These receptors all come from a female donor over 55 with stage I lung adenocarcinoma.

J is TRBJ2-1 and V is TRBV18; D call uncertain. This CDR3 contains 17 residues. Trimming took off 4 bases at V and 4 bases at J, with 20 bases between the two ends. CDR1 and CDR2 from the germline V gene are KGHSH and LQKENI. The CDR3 DNA follows: TGTGCCAGCTCACGGGAAGGGCCCTCTCTTACTTACAATGAGCAGTTCTTC. Encoded protein: CASSREGPSLTYNEQFF.

The chain couples TRBV5-1 to TRBJ2-7, with a possible D match to TRBD1 (6 bases). CDR3 length equals 15 residues. V lost 0 bases to trimming and J lost 4 bases, with 14 bases between them. Germline CDR1 SGHRS, CDR2 YFSETQ. The CDR3: CASSLAQGPGYEQYF. Written as DNA, the CDR3 is TGCGCCAGCAGCTTGGCTCAGGGGCCAGGGTACGAGCAGTACTTC.

The chain has TRBV15 and TRBJ2-3; 11 bases line up with TRBD1. Germline V gene sequence: CDR1 LNHNV, CDR2 YYDKDF (reference sequence). V trimming: 7 bases; J trimming: 3 bases; junction bases outside the gene matches: 6. The CDR3 runs 15 residues. The CDR3 loop reads CATIWGTGGTDTQYF. CDR3 sequence (DNA): TGTGCCACCATTTGGGGGACAGGGGGAACAGATACGCAGTATTTT.

The V and J genes are TRBV5-6 and TRBJ2-2; 8 bases align to TRBD1. CDR1 and CDR2 (germline): SGHDT, YYEEEE. The CDR3 spans 15 residues. J gave up 3 bases and V 2 bases, and 3 bases lay outside the gene matches. CDR3 sequence reads: CASSFQGADTGELFF. CDR3 in DNA: TGTGCCAGCAGCTTCCAGGGGGCGGACACCGGGGAGCTGTTTTTT.

The chain links TRBV28 to TRBJ2-3, with a tentative D call TRBD1 (6 bases). Germline lookup yields CDR1 MDHEN and CDR2 SYDVKM. The CDR3 is 14 residues long. The ends were cut back, 5 bases at V and 6 bases at J, with 15 bases in the middle. The CDR3 loop is CASSTGPVGDTQYF. The DNA of the CDR3 is TGTGCCAGCAGTACAGGGCCAGTAGGGGATACGCAGTATTTT.

The V and J genes are TRBV7-3 and TRBJ2-2, with D tentatively TRBD1 (6 bases). The V gene lost 1 base and the J gene lost 0 bases, with 12 bases spanning the gap. Germline CDR1 is SGHTA and CDR2 is FQGTGA. CDR3 size: 17 residues. CDR3 in DNA: TGTGCCAGCAGCTTAAACGGGGCAGGGGCGAACACCGGGGAGCTGTTTTTT. It yields the protein CASSLNGAGANTGELFF.